The entry that follows covers one T cell receptor (beta chain) sequence. This CDR3 has 16 residues. Trimming cost V 3 bases and J 7 bases, with 17 bases left between them. Germline values: CDR1 SGHDT, CDR2 YYEEEE. These data come from a study of blood T cell dynamics during melanoma immunotherapy. Clones were read by immunoSEQ multiplex PCR, and TCRdb kept only the in-frame ones, dropping some. The sample contains several thousand clones, 70% to 90% of which appear only once. Time point here: pre-treatment baseline. The sample in question was blood, obtained from a patient treated with checkpoint blockade. This receptor was taken from a human donor with melanoma. V usage is TRBV5-6 and J usage is TRBJ1-6; a weak D match, TRBD1 (5 bases). Here the CDR3 reads CASSSQGRSQNSPLHF. The CDR3, as DNA: TGTGCCAGCAGCTCCCAGGGTCGTTCACAGAATTCACCCCTCCACTTT.